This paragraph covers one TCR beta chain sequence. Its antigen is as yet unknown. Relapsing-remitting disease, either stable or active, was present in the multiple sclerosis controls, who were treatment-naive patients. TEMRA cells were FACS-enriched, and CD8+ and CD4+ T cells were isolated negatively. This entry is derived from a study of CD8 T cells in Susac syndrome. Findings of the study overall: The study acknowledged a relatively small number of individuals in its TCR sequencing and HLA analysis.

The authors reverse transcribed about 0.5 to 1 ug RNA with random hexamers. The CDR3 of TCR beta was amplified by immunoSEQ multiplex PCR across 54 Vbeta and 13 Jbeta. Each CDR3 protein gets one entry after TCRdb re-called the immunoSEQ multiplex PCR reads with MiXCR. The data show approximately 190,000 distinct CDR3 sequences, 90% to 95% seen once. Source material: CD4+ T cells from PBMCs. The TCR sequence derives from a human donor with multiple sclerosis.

This CDR3 is CASSSNQPQHF. DNA for the CDR3: TGTGCCAGCAGTAGCAATCAGCCCCAGCATTTT. The chain joins TRBV2 to TRBJ1-5; D call uncertain. V lost 5 bases to trimming and J lost 1 base, with 0 bases between them. The CDR3 has 11 amino acids. Germline V CDR1 and CDR2: SNHLY, FYNNEI.